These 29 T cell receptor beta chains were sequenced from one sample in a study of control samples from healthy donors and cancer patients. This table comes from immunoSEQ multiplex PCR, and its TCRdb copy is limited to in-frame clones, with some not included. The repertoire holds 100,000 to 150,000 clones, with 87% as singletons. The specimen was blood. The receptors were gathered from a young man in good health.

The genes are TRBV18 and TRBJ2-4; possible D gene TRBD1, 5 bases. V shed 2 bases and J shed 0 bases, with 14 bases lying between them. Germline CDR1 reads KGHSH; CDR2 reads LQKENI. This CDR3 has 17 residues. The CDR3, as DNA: TGTGCCAGCTCACCATCAAGACAGCCTCTAGCCAAAAACATTCAGTACTTC. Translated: CASSPSRQPLAKNIQYF.

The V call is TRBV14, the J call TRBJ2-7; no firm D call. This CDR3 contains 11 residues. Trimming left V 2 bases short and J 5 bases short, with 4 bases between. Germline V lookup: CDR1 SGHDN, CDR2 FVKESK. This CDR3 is CASSQRHEQYF. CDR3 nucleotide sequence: TGTGCCAGCAGCCAAAGACACGAGCAGTACTTC. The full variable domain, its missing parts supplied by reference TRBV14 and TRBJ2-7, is EAGVTQFPSHSVIEKGQTVTLRCDPISGHDNLYWYRRVMGKEIKFLLHFVKESKQDESGMPNNRFLAERTGGTYSTLKVQPAELEDSGVYFCASSQRHEQYFGPGTRLTVT.

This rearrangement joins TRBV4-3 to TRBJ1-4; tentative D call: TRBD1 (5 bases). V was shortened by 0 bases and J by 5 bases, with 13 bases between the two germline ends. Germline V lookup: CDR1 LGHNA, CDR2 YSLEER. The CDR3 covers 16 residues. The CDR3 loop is CASSQDAGDQNEKLFF. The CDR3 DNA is TGCGCCAGCAGCCAAGATGCGGGGGACCAAAATGAAAAACTGTTTTTT.

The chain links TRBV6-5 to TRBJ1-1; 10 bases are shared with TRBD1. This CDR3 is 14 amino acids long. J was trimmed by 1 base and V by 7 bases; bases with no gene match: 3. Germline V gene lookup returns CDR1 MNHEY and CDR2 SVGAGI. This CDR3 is CASTWDRGNTEAFF. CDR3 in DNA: TGTGCCAGCACTTGGGACAGGGGGAACACTGAAGCTTTCTTT.

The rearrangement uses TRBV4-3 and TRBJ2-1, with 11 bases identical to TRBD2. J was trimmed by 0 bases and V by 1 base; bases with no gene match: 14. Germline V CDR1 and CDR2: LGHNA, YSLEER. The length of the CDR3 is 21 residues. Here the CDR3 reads CASSQVSSGRHQRDSYNEQFF. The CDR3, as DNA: TGCGCCAGCAGCCAAGTCTCTAGCGGGAGGCATCAAAGAGACTCCTACAATGAGCAGTTCTTC.

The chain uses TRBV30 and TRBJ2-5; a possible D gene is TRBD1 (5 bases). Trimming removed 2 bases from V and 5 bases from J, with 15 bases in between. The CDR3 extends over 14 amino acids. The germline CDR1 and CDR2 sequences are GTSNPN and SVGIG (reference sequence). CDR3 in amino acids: CAWSPGIVRETQYF. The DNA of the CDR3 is TGTGCCTGGAGTCCAGGGATTGTACGGGAGACCCAGTACTTC.

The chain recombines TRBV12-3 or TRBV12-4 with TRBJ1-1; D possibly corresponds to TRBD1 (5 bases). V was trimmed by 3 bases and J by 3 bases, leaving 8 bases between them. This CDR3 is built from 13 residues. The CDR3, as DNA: TGTGCCAGCAGTTTGAGGGGATACACTGAAGCTTTCTTT. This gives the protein CASSLRGYTEAFF.

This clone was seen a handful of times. Written as DNA, the CDR3 is TGCGCCAGCAGCCGACTGACCGGGACAGATACCGGCTACACCTTC. This gives the protein CASSRLTGTDTGYTF. The chain combines TRBV5-1 with TRBJ1-2, with TRBD1 identical over 7 bases. The CDR3 is 15 residues long. V lost 4 bases to trimming and J lost 8 bases; unmatched junction nucleotides: 14. CDR1 and CDR2 (germline): SGHRS, YFSETQ.

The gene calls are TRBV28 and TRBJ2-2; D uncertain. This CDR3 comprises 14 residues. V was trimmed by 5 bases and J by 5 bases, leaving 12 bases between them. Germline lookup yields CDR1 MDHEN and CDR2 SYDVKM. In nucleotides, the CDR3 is TGTGCCAGCAGTCCGCTTTATGTTACCGGGGAGCTGTTTTTT. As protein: CASSPLYVTGELFF.

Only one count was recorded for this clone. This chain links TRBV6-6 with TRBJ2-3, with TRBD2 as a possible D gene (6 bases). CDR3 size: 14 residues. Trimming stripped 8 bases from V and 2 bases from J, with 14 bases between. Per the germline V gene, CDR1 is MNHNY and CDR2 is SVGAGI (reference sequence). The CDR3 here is CASSGDKATDTQYF. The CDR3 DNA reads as TGTGCCAGCTCGGGGGATAAGGCCACAGATACGCAGTATTTT.

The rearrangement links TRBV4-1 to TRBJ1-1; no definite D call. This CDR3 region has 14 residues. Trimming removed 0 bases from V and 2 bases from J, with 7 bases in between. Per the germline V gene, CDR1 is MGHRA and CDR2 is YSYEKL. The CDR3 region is CASSQDVGNTEAFF. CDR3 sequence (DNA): TGCGCCAGCAGCCAAGATGTAGGTAACACTGAAGCTTTCTTT.

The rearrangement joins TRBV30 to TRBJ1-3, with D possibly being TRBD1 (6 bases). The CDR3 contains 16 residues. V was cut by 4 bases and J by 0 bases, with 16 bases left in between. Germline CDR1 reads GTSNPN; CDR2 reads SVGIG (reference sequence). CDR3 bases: TGTGCCTGGATGACGGACAGACTCAACTCTGGAAACACCATATATTTT. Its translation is CAWMTDRLNSGNTIYF.

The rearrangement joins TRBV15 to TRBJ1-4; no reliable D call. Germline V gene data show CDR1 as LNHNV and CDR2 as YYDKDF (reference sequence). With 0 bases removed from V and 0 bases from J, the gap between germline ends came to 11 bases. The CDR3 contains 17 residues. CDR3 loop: CATSRDPGFATNEKLFF. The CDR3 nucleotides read TGTGCCACCAGCAGAGACCCGGGGTTTGCAACTAATGAAAAACTGTTTTTT.

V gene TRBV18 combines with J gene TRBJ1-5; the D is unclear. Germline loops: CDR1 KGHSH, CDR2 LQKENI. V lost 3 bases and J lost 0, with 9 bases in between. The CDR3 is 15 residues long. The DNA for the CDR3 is TGTGCCAGCTCACCGACGGCGGATAGCAATCAGCCCCAGCATTTT. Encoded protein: CASSPTADSNQPQHF.

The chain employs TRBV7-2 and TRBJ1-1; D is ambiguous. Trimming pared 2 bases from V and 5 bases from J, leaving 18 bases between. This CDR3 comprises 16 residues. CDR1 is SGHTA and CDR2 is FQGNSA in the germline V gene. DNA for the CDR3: TGTGCCAGCAGCTTAACCGCTCTACCGTCGGGGACTGAAGCTTTCTTT. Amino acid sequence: CASSLTALPSGTEAFF.

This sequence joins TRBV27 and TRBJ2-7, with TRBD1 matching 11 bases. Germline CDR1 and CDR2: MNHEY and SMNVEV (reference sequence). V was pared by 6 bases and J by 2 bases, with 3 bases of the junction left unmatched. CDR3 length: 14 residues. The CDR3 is CASSGTGGPYEQYF. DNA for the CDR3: TGTGCCAGCAGCGGGACAGGGGGGCCCTACGAGCAGTACTTC.

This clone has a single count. The CDR3 DNA follows: TGTGCCAGCAGTTTTCCAAGGGACTACGAGCAGTACTTC. Protein sequence: CASSFPRDYEQYF. This chain links TRBV6-5 with TRBJ2-7; D unresolved. The CDR3 runs to 13 residues. The germline V and J ends were trimmed by 4 bases and 3 bases, with 10 bases remaining between them. Germline V gene sequence: CDR1 MNHEY, CDR2 SVGAGI.

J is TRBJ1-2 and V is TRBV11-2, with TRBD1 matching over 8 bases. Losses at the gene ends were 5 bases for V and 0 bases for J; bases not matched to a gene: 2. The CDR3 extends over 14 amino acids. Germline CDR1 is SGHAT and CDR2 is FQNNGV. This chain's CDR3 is CASSRQGTNYGYTF. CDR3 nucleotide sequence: TGTGCCAGCAGCAGACAGGGGACTAACTATGGCTACACCTTC.

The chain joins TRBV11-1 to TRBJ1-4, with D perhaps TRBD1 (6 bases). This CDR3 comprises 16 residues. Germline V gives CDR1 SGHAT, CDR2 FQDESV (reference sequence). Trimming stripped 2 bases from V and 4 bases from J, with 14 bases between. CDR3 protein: CASSLPQGALNEKLFF. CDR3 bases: TGTGCCAGCAGCTTACCACAGGGAGCGCTTAATGAAAAACTGTTTTTT.

In nucleotides, the CDR3 is TGTGCCTGCCCGGGACAGGGAGGTTATGGCTACACCTTC. Translated: CACPGQGGYGYTF. The J gene is TRBJ1-2, the V gene TRBV30; 9 bases are a match to TRBD1. V was clipped by 6 bases and J by 5 bases; unmatched bases: 7. Germline loops: CDR1 GTSNPN, CDR2 SVGIG (reference sequence). This CDR3 region has 13 residues.

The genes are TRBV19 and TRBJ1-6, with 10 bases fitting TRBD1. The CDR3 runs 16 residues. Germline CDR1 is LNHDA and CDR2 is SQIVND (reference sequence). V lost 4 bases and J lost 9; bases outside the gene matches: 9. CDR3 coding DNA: TGTGCCAGTAGTACTCACATGACAGGGGGCTCTTCACCCCTCCACTTT. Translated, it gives CASSTHMTGGSSPLHF.

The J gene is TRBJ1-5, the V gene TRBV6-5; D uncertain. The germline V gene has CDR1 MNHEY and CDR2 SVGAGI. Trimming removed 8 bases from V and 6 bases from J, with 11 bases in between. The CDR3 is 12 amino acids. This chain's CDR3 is CASLEEGQPQHF. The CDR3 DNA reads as TGTGCCAGCCTAGAGGAAGGTCAGCCCCAGCATTTT.

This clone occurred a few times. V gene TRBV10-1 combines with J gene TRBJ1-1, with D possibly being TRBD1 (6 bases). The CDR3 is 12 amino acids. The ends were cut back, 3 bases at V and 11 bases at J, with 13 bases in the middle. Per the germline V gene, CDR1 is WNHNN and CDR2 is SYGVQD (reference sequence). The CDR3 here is CASSERGMRAFF. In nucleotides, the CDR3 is TGCGCCAGCAGTGAAAGGGGGATGCGCGCTTTCTTT.

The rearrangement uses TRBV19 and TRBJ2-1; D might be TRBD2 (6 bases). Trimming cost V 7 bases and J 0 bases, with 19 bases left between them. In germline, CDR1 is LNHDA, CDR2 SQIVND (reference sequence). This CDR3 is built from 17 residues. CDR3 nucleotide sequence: TGTGCCAGTACCCCAAGGCCAAGCGGGTACTCCTACAATGAGCAGTTCTTC. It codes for CASTPRPSGYSYNEQFF. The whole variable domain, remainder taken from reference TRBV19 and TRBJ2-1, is DGGITQSPKYLFRKEGQNVTLSCEQNLNHDAMYWYRQDPGQGLRLIYYSQIVNDFQKGDIAEGYSVSREKKESFPLTVTSAQKNPTAFYLCASTPRPSGYSYNEQFFGPGTRLTVL.

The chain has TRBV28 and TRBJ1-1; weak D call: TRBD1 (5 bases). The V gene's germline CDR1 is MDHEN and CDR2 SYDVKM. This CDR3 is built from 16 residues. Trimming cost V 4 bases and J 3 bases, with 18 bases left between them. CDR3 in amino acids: CASSSLFYRGYTEAFF. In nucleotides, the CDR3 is TGTGCCAGCAGTTCTCTTTTTTATAGGGGTTACACTGAAGCTTTCTTT.

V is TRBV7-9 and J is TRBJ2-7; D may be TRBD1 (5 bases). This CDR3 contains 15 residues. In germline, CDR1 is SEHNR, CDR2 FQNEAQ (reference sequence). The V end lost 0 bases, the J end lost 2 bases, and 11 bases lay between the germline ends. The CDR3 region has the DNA TGTGCCAGCAGCTTAGCCAGGGTCTTAACCTACGAGCAGTACTTC. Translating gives CASSLARVLTYEQYF.

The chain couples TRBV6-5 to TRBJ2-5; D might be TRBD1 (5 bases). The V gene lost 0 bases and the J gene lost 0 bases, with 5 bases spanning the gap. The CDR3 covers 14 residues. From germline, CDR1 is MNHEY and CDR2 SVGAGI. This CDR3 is CASSYSTDQETQYF. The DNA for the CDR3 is TGTGCCAGCAGTTACTCGACAGACCAAGAGACCCAGTACTTC.

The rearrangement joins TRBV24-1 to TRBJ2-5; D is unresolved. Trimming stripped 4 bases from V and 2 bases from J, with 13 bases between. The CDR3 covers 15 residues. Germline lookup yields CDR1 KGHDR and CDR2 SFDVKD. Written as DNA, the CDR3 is TGTGCCACCAGTGACCCTTCAGCGCGGCAAGAGACCCAGTACTTC. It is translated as CATSDPSARQETQYF.

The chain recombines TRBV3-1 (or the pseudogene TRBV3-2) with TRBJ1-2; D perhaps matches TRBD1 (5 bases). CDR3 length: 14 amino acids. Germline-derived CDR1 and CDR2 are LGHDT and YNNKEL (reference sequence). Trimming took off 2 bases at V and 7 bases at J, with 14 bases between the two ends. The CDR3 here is CASSQPPPTVGYTF. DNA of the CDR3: TGTGCCAGCAGCCAACCCCCCCCGACAGTTGGCTACACCTTC.